These 25 T cell receptor beta chains originate from one sample sequenced in a study of cytomegalovirus exposure and HLA in healthy donors. In the PCR, 60 Vbeta and 13 Jbeta primers were used. This table comes from immunoSEQ multiplex PCR, and its TCRdb copy is limited to in-frame clones, with some not included. The data show roughly 93,000 clones, over 70% seen once. The sequenced sample was PBMCs. The receptor source for this set is a middle-aged man in good health and CMV-seronegative.

This sequence joins TRBV10-2 and TRBJ1-3; TRBD1 is a possible D gene (5 bases). The CDR3 has 13 amino acids. Trimming stripped 3 bases from V and 4 bases from J, with 7 bases between. Germline V gives CDR1 WSHSY, CDR2 SAAADI. CDR3 DNA: TGCGCCAGCAGTGAACAGGAAGGAAACACCATATATTTT. This sequence encodes CASSEQEGNTIYF.

The chain links TRBV6-1 to TRBJ1-5; the match to TRBD1 covers 11 bases. The germline CDR1 and CDR2 sequences are MNHNS and SASEGT. This CDR3 contains 14 residues. With V trimmed by 6 bases and J by 7 bases, 5 bases remained unmatched. CDR3 residues: CASRMDRGRQPQHF. CDR3 nucleotides: TGTGCCAGCAGAATGGACAGGGGGCGGCAGCCCCAGCATTTT.

The sample holds a few counts of this clone. The DNA of the CDR3 is TGTGCCAGCAGCCAGGGACAGGGTAGGTCCTACAATGAGCAGTTCTTC. Residues: CASSQGQGRSYNEQFF. The rearrangement links TRBV7-2 to TRBJ2-1, with 9 bases matching TRBD1. Germline V gene data show CDR1 as SGHTA and CDR2 as FQGNSA. Trimming at V came to 5 bases and at J to 1 base, leaving 6 bases not matched to a gene. This CDR3 is 16 amino acids long.

The gene calls are TRBV6-1 and TRBJ2-5; possibly TRBD1 for D (6 bases). V lost 7 bases and J lost 2, with 17 bases in between. CDR1 and CDR2 (germline): MNHNS, SASEGT. This CDR3 contains 15 residues. The CDR3 sequence: CASIITRTAQETQYF. Written as DNA, the CDR3 is TGTGCCAGCATTATTACCAGGACAGCTCAAGAGACCCAGTACTTC.

Concerning this clone itself: One end of the junction fails to match germline, which may point to a read error. The J gene is TRBJ2-5, the V gene TRBV4-3, with 7 bases that match TRBD1. The CDR3 covers 16 residues. CDR1 LGHNA and CDR2 YSLEER come from the germline V gene. DNA for the CDR3: TGCGCCAGCAGCCAAGATAATAGGACAGGATCAGAGGCCCAGTACTTC. Translation: CASSQDNRTGSEAQYF.

This clone occurred a few times. The chain is built from TRBV27 and TRBJ2-7; 13 nucleotides agree with TRBD2. Germline V gives CDR1 MNHEY, CDR2 SMNVEV (reference sequence). Unmatched junction bases numbered 10, after V lost 3 bases and J lost 5 bases. The CDR3 is made up of 17 amino acids. The DNA for the CDR3 is TGTGCCAGCAGTTTTCTCAGGACTAGCGGGGGAGGCCACGAGCAGTACTTC. Its translation: CASSFLRTSGGGHEQYF.

The chain carries TRBV5-1 and TRBJ1-3; 9 bases match TRBD1. There are 17 residues in the CDR3. Trimming removed 2 bases from V and 3 bases from J; junction bases left unmatched: 9. Looked up from germline, CDR1 is SGHRS and CDR2 is YFSETQ. The CDR3, as DNA: TGCGCCAGCAGCTTACCCACAGGGGGCGCAGGTGGAAACACCATATATTTT. Translated, it gives CASSLPTGGAGGNTIYF.

The rearrangement uses TRBV5-1 and TRBJ2-2, with 14 bases that match TRBD2. The CDR3 extends over 19 amino acids. Losses at the gene ends were 2 bases for V and 0 bases for J; bases not matched to a gene: 6. Germline CDR1 and CDR2: SGHRS and YFSETQ. The CDR3 spells CASSLRLAGGSANTGELFF. Written as DNA, the CDR3 is TGCGCCAGCAGCTTAAGACTAGCGGGGGGGTCCGCGAACACCGGGGAGCTGTTTTTT. The full variable domain, with the rest looked up from reference TRBV5-1 and TRBJ2-2, is KAGVTQTPRYLIKTRGQQVTLSCSPISGHRSVSWYQQTPGQGLQFLFEYFSETQRNKGNFPGRFSGRQFSNSRSEMNVSTLELGDSALYLCASSLRLAGGSANTGELFFGEGSRLTVL.

This chain connects TRBV4-3 to TRBJ1-4, with 8 nucleotides matching TRBD1. CDR3 length: 13 amino acids. Looked up from germline, CDR1 is LGHNA and CDR2 is YSLEER. V lost 4 bases to trimming and J lost 7 bases; unmatched junction nucleotides: 2. CDR3 protein: CASSLGQGEKLFF. The CDR3 DNA is TGCGCCAGCAGCCTCGGACAGGGTGAAAAACTGTTTTTT.

The V gene is TRBV7-2, the J gene TRBJ2-7; 8 bases are a match to TRBD2. J lost 4 bases, V lost 5 bases, and 10 bases had no gene match. The CDR3 sequence is 15 residues long. Germline lookup yields CDR1 SGHTA and CDR2 FQGNSA. DNA of the CDR3: TGTGCCAGCAGCGGCGGGGGGAATTCCTATTACGAGCAGTACTTC. Encoded protein: CASSGGGNSYYEQYF.

J is TRBJ2-7 and V is TRBV30, with a tentative D call TRBD2 (5 bases). The CDR3 sequence is 13 residues long. Trimming took 3 bases from V and 7 from J, leaving 16 bases between them. Germline V gene lookup returns CDR1 GTSNPN and CDR2 SVGIG (reference sequence). For the CDR3, the DNA is TGTGCCTGGAGGGCAACACAGACGGGAGAGCAGTACTTC. Translating it yields CAWRATQTGEQYF.

The V and J genes are TRBV7-2 and TRBJ1-6; a weak D match, TRBD1 (6 bases). This CDR3 is built from 15 residues. Germline CDR1 is SGHTA and CDR2 is FQGNSA. Trimming removed 0 bases at V and 7 bases at J, with 10 bases between. The CDR3 nucleotides read TGTGCCAGCAGCTTAGCGGGGGCGCAAAATTCACCCCTCCACTTT. It codes for CASSLAGAQNSPLHF.

The chain links TRBV5-1 to TRBJ1-4; D call uncertain. The germline gives CDR1 SGHRS, CDR2 YFSETQ. The CDR3 loop spans 16 amino acids. The V and J ends lost 4 bases and 0 bases respectively, with 13 bases between them. The DNA for the CDR3 is TGCGCCAGCAGCCCAGCAGGCGTTGCAACTAATGAAAAACTGTTTTTT. Protein: CASSPAGVATNEKLFF.

The chain carries TRBV7-9 and TRBJ1-5, with 7 nucleotides matching TRBD1. The V segment lost 0 bases and the J segment 5 bases; nucleotides outside the gene matches: 4. The CDR3 consists of 15 residues. CDR1 is SEHNR, CDR2 FQNEAQ, per germline (reference sequence). The DNA of the CDR3 is TGTGCCAGCAGCTTAGCGACGACAGGGTATCAGCCCCAGCATTTT. It yields the protein CASSLATTGYQPQHF.

This clone has more than one count but fewer than ten. This chain connects TRBV4-2 to TRBJ2-1; D possibly corresponds to TRBD2 (6 bases). V lost 4 bases and J 4 bases, leaving 14 bases between the germline ends. This CDR3 is built from 15 residues. The germline V gene encodes CDR1 LGHNA and CDR2 YNFKEQ. The CDR3 DNA sequence: TGTGCCAGCAGCCCCTGGGGGGAAACGTACAATGAGCAGTTCTTC. Its translation: CASSPWGETYNEQFF.

V and J are TRBV19 and TRBJ1-6, with D unclear. The germline V gene has CDR1 LNHDA and CDR2 SQIVND (reference sequence). The CDR3 loop spans 13 amino acids. Between the trimmed V and J ends, which lost 5 bases and 14 bases, there was a span of 16 bases. As DNA, the CDR3 is TGTGCCAGTAGTGCGGACCCGGAGGAGGCCCTCCACTTT. Translation: CASSADPEEALHF. Variable domain in full (rest from reference TRBV19 and TRBJ1-6): DGGITQSPKYLFRKEGQNVTLSCEQNLNHDAMYWYRQDPGQGLRLIYYSQIVNDFQKGDIAEGYSVSREKKESFPLTVTSAQKNPTAFYLCASSADPEEALHFGNGTRLTVT.

This chain joins TRBV27 and TRBJ2-3; TRBD2 agrees at 10 bases. Germline trimming cut 8 bases from V and 4 bases from J; bases unmatched to any gene: 18. CDR1 is MNHEY and CDR2 is SMNVEV in the germline V gene (reference sequence). The CDR3 has 18 residues. The DNA of the CDR3 is TGTGCCAGCCGAACAATGTTAAGCGGGGGGGCCGGGGCAGATACGCAGTATTTT. Protein product: CASRTMLSGGAGADTQYF.

J is TRBJ2-7 and V is TRBV28; possible D gene TRBD1, 6 bases. V lost 8 bases and J lost 2, with 19 bases in between. CDR3 length: 15 residues. Germline V CDR1 and CDR2: MDHEN, SYDVKM. The CDR3 here is CASHASGTSTYEQYF. The CDR3 nucleotides are TGTGCCAGCCACGCTTCCGGGACATCCACCTACGAGCAGTACTTC.

This sequence joins TRBV11-2 and TRBJ2-7, with D possibly TRBD1 on 5 matching bases. CDR1 is SGHAT, CDR2 FQNNGV, per germline. The V end lost 1 base, the J end lost 3 bases, and 10 bases lay between the germline ends. There are 14 residues in the CDR3. The chain's CDR3 is CASSLGQRSYEQYF. The CDR3 DNA sequence: TGTGCCAGCAGCTTAGGACAGCGAAGCTACGAGCAGTACTTC.

This chain connects TRBV6-4 to TRBJ2-3; D is undetermined. Germline CDR1 MRHNA, CDR2 SNTAGT. The CDR3 is 14 residues long. The V end lost 3 bases, the J end lost 1 base, and 8 bases lay between the germline ends. The CDR3 here is CASSDGHGTDTQYF. CDR3 nucleotide sequence: TGTGCCAGCAGTGATGGCCATGGCACAGATACGCAGTATTTT.

The chain has TRBV7-7 and TRBJ2-1; tentative D call: TRBD2 (6 bases). Trimming left V 3 bases short and J 5 bases short, with 11 bases between. This CDR3 has 14 amino acids. Germline V lookup: CDR1 SSHAT, CDR2 FNYEAQ (reference sequence). The CDR3 loop reads CASSLPPGDNEQFF. In DNA form, the CDR3 reads TGTGCCAGCAGCTTGCCCCCGGGGGACAATGAGCAGTTCTTC.

The chain employs TRBV14 and TRBJ1-3; D remains unclear. The CDR3 is 16 amino acids. Deletions cut 2 bases from V and 4 bases from J, with 15 bases between. Germline-derived CDR1 and CDR2 are SGHDN and FVKESK. The CDR3 region has the DNA TGTGCCAGCAGCCAACAACGGTCTCTCTCAGGAAACACCATATATTTT. Translated: CASSQQRSLSGNTIYF.

The chain couples TRBV7-2 to TRBJ1-5; perhaps TRBD1 as D (5 bases). CDR1 and CDR2 from the germline V gene are SGHTA and FQGNSA. This CDR3 has 15 residues. Trimming took 3 bases from V and 4 from J, leaving 13 bases between them. Here the CDR3 DNA reads TGTGCCAGCAGCTTGACGGGGCGGGGGAATCAGCCCCAGCATTTT. This codes for CASSLTGRGNQPQHF.

The gene calls are TRBV29-1 and TRBJ2-7; 7 positions match TRBD1. The ends lost 4 bases at V and 0 bases at J; junction bases unmatched: 3. Germline CDR1 is SQVTM and CDR2 is ANQGSEA. CDR3 length: 13 amino acids. CDR3 nucleotide sequence: TGCAGCGTTGGGACAGGAGCCTCCTACGAGCAGTACTTC. It translates to CSVGTGASYEQYF.

The V call is TRBV7-2, the J call TRBJ2-1; possibly TRBD2 for D (5 bases). The ends were cut back, 11 bases at V and 5 bases at J, with 16 bases in the middle. CDR1 and CDR2 (germline): SGHTA, FQGNSA. The CDR3 contains 13 residues. The CDR3 loop reads CASGEWTHNEQFF. CDR3 in DNA: TGTGCCTCCGGGGAGTGGACCCACAATGAGCAGTTCTTC.